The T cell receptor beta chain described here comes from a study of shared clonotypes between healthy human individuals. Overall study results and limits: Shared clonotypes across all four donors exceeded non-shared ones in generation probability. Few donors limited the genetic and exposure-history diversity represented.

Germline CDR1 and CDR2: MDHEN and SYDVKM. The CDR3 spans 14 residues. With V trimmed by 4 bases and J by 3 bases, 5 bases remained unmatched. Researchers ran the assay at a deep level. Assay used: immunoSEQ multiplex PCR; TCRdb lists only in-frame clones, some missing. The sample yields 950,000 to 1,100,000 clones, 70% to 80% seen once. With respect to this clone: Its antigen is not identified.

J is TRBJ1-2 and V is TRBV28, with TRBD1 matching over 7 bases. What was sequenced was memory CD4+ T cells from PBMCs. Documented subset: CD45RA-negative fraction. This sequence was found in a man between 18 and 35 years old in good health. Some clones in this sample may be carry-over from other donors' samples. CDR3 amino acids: CASSSPGGDYGYTF. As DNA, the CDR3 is TGTGCCAGCAGTTCACCAGGGGGGGACTATGGCTACACCTTC.